The next 14 T cell receptor beta chains were all read from a single sample in a study of CD8 T cells in Susac syndrome. An amount of RNA that ranged from 0.5 to 1 ug was reverse transcribed with random hexamers. TCRdb reprocessed the immunoSEQ multiplex PCR reads with MiXCR, giving one entry per CDR3 protein. Among tens of thousands of distinct CDR3 sequences listed, about 93% were seen once. The sample was CD8+ T cells from PBMCs. The source is a human donor in good health.

The chain is built from TRBV13 and TRBJ2-5; D possibly corresponds to TRBD1 (5 bases). CDR1 is PRHDT and CDR2 is FYEKMQ in the germline V gene (reference sequence). The germline V and J ends were trimmed by 0 bases and 4 bases, with 15 bases remaining between them. This CDR3 region has 16 residues. The CDR3 protein is CASSLGLPWQGETQYF. The CDR3 DNA reads as TGTGCCAGCAGCTTAGGCCTACCGTGGCAGGGAGAGACCCAGTACTTC. Using reference TRBV13 and TRBJ2-5 for the parts outside the CDR3, the full variable domain is AAGVIQSPRHLIKEKRETATLKCYPIPRHDTVYWYQQGPGQDPQFLISFYEKMQSDKGSIPDRFSAQQFSDYHSELNMSSLELGDSALYFCASSLGLPWQGETQYFGPGTRLLVL.

The genes are TRBV29-1 and TRBJ2-7, with 12 nucleotides matching TRBD2. V was clipped by 6 bases and J by 0 bases; unmatched bases: 6. Germline loops: CDR1 SQVTM, CDR2 ANQGSEA. CDR3 length: 15 amino acids. The CDR3 sequence is CSVALGLAGSYEQYF. In DNA form, the CDR3 reads TGCAGCGTGGCCCTGGGACTAGCGGGCTCCTACGAGCAGTACTTC.

The gene calls are TRBV5-1 and TRBJ2-1, with 11 bases fitting TRBD2. The CDR3 contains 15 residues. The V gene end was trimmed by 3 bases and the J gene end by 6 bases; junction bases not matched to a gene: 5. Looked up from germline, CDR1 is SGHRS and CDR2 is YFSETQ. CDR3 DNA: TGCGCCAGCAGCTCCTCGACTAGCGGGACCAATGAGCAGTTCTTC. Protein product: CASSSSTSGTNEQFF.

The chain has TRBV12-3 or TRBV12-4 and TRBJ2-4; tentatively, D is TRBD2 (5 bases). This CDR3 has 15 residues. V lost 5 bases and J lost 1, with 12 bases in between. The CDR3 sequence: CASSPPWEAKNIQYF. Here the CDR3 DNA reads TGTGCCAGCAGTCCCCCCTGGGAGGCCAAAAACATTCAGTACTTC.

The gene calls are TRBV27 and TRBJ2-5; 8 bases match TRBD1. V gave up 5 bases and J gave up 2 bases; unmatched junction bases: 10. CDR1 MNHEY and CDR2 SMNVEV come from the germline V gene (reference sequence). This CDR3 is built from 16 residues. The CDR3 DNA reads as TGTGCCAGCAGTCCAGGGGGCTTGACAAGACAAGAGACCCAGTACTTC. It translates to CASSPGGLTRQETQYF.

This rearrangement joins TRBV7-2 to TRBJ2-7, with 11 bases identical to TRBD2. CDR3 length equals 14 residues. Germline loops: CDR1 SGHTA, CDR2 FQGNSA. Trimming cost V 3 bases and J 6 bases; bases outside gene matches: 4. CDR3 residues: CASSLTSGAVEQYF. CDR3 nucleotide sequence: TGTGCCAGCAGCTTGACTAGCGGGGCGGTCGAGCAGTACTTC.

This chain connects TRBV28 to TRBJ1-1; TRBD1 might be the D (6 bases). The CDR3 consists of 13 residues. Germline CDR1 and CDR2: MDHEN and SYDVKM. CDR3: CTSYRVLNTEAFF. In nucleotides, the CDR3 is TGTACCTCATACAGGGTTCTGAACACTGAAGCTTTCTTT.

The chain employs TRBV12-3 or TRBV12-4 and TRBJ2-3, with D unclear. V was cut by 4 bases and J by 4 bases, with 9 bases left in between. This CDR3 is built from 13 residues. DNA of the CDR3: TGTGCCAGCAGTTGGGGAAACCCAGATACGCAGTATTTT. It codes for CASSWGNPDTQYF.

The genes are TRBV4-1 and TRBJ1-1; no clear D. V was shortened by 0 bases and J by 6 bases, with 8 bases between the two germline ends. The V gene's germline CDR1 is MGHRA and CDR2 YSYEKL. This CDR3 spans 13 amino acids. The DNA of the CDR3 is TGCGCCAGCAGCCAAGATCCCCGGCCTGAAGCTTTCTTT. Protein: CASSQDPRPEAFF.

This clonotype showed up just a few times. The chain couples TRBV12-3 or TRBV12-4 to TRBJ2-1; 10 bases agree with TRBD2. There are 16 residues in the CDR3. Trimming removed 3 bases from V and 4 bases from J; junction bases left unmatched: 6. The CDR3 spells CASSFFRTSGYNEQFF. The CDR3 DNA reads TGTGCCAGCAGTTTTTTTCGGACTAGCGGATACAATGAGCAGTTCTTC.

The chain recombines TRBV7-9 with TRBJ1-1, with D maybe TRBD1 (6 bases). The ends were cut back, 7 bases at V and 6 bases at J, with 12 bases in the middle. Germline lookup yields CDR1 SEHNR and CDR2 FQNEAQ (reference sequence). The CDR3 is 12 residues long. CDR3 in amino acids: CASTNRAAEAFF. The CDR3 coding sequence is TGTGCCAGCACCAACAGGGCCGCTGAAGCTTTCTTT. Filled out from reference TRBV7-9 and TRBJ1-1, the complete variable domain reads DTGVSQNPRHKITKRGQNVTFRCDPISEHNRLYWYRQTLGQGPEFLTYFQNEAQLEKSRLLSDRFSAERPKGSFSTLEIQRTEQGDSAMYLCASTNRAAEAFFGQGTRLTVV.

The CDR3 is CASSLLSRFYGYTF. The CDR3 nucleotides read TGTGCCAGCAGTTTATTAAGCAGGTTCTATGGCTACACCTTC. This chain connects TRBV28 to TRBJ1-2; D ambiguous. The CDR3 sequence is 14 residues long. Germline values: CDR1 MDHEN, CDR2 SYDVKM. V dropped 1 base and J dropped 4 bases, with 10 bases sitting between them.

This rearrangement joins TRBV9 to TRBJ1-3; no clear D. This CDR3 contains 13 residues. Germline-derived CDR1 and CDR2 are SGDLS and YYNGEE. V was shortened by 2 bases and J by 4 bases, with 7 bases between the two germline ends. In DNA, the CDR3 is TGTGCCAGCAGCGTGAACACCGGAAACACCATATATTTT. It specifies CASSVNTGNTIYF.

The chain recombines TRBV15 with TRBJ1-2; D gene unclear. Germline CDR1 LNHNV, CDR2 YYDKDF (reference sequence). CDR3 length: 14 residues. Between the trimmed V and J ends, which lost 5 bases and 2 bases, there was a span of 12 bases. The CDR3: CATSARADNYGYTF. CDR3 coding DNA: TGTGCCACCAGCGCCCGGGCGGACAACTATGGCTACACCTTC. Full variable domain (outside the CDR3, taken from reference TRBV15 and TRBJ1-2): DAMVIQNPRYQVTQFGKPVTLSCSQTLNHNVMYWYQQKSSQAPKLLFHYYDKDFNNEADTPDNFQSRRPNTSFCFLDIRSPGLGDTAMYLCATSARADNYGYTFGSGTRLTVV.